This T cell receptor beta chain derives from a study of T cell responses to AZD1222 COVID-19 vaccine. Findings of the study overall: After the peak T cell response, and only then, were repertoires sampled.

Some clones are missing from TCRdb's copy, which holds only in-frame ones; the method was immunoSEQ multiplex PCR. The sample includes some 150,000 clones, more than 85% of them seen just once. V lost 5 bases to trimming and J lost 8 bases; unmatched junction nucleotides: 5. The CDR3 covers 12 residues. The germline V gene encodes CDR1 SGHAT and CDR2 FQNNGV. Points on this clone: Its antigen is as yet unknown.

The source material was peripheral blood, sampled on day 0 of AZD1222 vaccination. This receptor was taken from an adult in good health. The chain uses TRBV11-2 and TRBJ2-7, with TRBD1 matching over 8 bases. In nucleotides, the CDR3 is TGTGCCAGCAGCCCAGGGGGCTATCAGCAGTACTTC. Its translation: CASSPGGYQQYF. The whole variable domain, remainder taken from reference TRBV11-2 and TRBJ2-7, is EAGVAQSPRYKIIEKRQSVAFWCNPISGHATLYWYQQILGQGPKLLIQFQNNGVVDDSQLPKDRFSAERLKGVDSTLKIQPAKLEDSAVYLCASSPGGYQQYFGPGTRLTVT.